The 21 T cell receptor beta chains reported below all come from one sample, sequenced in a study of glioma-infiltrating T cells after dendritic cell vaccination. This table comes from immunoSEQ multiplex PCR, and its TCRdb copy is limited to in-frame clones, with some not included. The data show under 130,000 clones, with about four fifths seen just once and 12% held by the top ten. The sample here was blood, taken before dendritic cell vaccination. These TCRs come from a human donor with glioblastoma.

The chain is built from TRBV7-2 and TRBJ1-3, with D uncertain. The CDR3 has 14 residues. Trimming cost V 3 bases and J 8 bases, with 14 bases left between them. From germline, CDR1 is SGHTA and CDR2 FQGNSA. The CDR3 coding sequence is TGTGCCAGCAGCTTGAGTTCCTCCGAGTACACCATATATTTT. Protein sequence: CASSLSSSEYTIYF.

The V gene is TRBV14, the J gene TRBJ2-5; 10 bases are a match to TRBD2. With 1 base clipped from V and 1 base from J, the junction kept 3 bases outside the gene matches. The CDR3 totals 16 residues. CDR1 is SGHDN, CDR2 FVKESK, per germline. The CDR3 DNA is TGTGCCAGCAGCCAAGGGCTAGCGGGGGTCCAAGAGACCCAGTACTTC. This sequence encodes CASSQGLAGVQETQYF.

V and J are TRBV19 and TRBJ2-2; TRBD2 matches 12 bases. Germline trimming cut 6 bases from V and 6 bases from J; bases unmatched to any gene: 8. The CDR3 spans 16 residues. Looked up from germline, CDR1 is LNHDA and CDR2 is SQIVND (reference sequence). The CDR3 nucleotides read TGTGCCAGTAGGAACCCTAGCGGGGGGGTGGCCGGGGAGCTGTTTTTT. Its translation: CASRNPSGGVAGELFF.

This chain links TRBV30 with TRBJ2-3; the D gene is possibly TRBD1 (6 bases). Looked up from germline, CDR1 is GTSNPN and CDR2 is SVGIG (reference sequence). This CDR3 is built from 16 residues. Trimming removed 3 bases from V and 1 base from J, with 17 bases in between. The CDR3 reads CAWSEGFAGGTDTQYF. In DNA form, the CDR3 reads TGTGCCTGGAGCGAAGGGTTTGCAGGGGGCACAGATACGCAGTATTTT.

CDR3 loop: CASSYGGTGPYEQYF. The DNA for the CDR3 is TGTGCCAGCAGTTACGGCGGGACCGGACCCTACGAGCAGTACTTC. The V call is TRBV6-6, the J call TRBJ2-7, with TRBD2 as a possible D gene (6 bases). CDR1 MNHNY and CDR2 SVGAGI come from the germline V gene (reference sequence). V was trimmed by 2 bases and J by 2 bases, leaving 13 bases between them. The CDR3 runs to 15 residues.

V and J are TRBV5-6 and TRBJ1-6, with a tentative D call TRBD1 (5 bases). The ends were cut back, 1 base at V and 10 bases at J, with 15 bases in the middle. Germline V lookup: CDR1 SGHDT, CDR2 YYEEEE. The CDR3 is 15 amino acids. The CDR3: CASSLYRTYNSPLHF. In nucleotides, the CDR3 is TGTGCCAGCAGCTTGTACAGGACGTACAACTCACCCCTCCACTTT.

This clone was seen only a few times. The CDR3 loop reads CASSLDQGDSPLHF. The DNA of the CDR3 is TGTGCCAGCAGCTTAGATCAGGGGGATTCACCCCTCCACTTT. The gene calls are TRBV7-9 and TRBJ1-6, with 7 bases matching TRBD1. CDR3 length equals 14 residues. The germline V gene encodes CDR1 SEHNR and CDR2 FQNEAQ (reference sequence). The ends lost 1 base at V and 8 bases at J; junction bases unmatched: 2.

The genes are TRBV18 and TRBJ2-3; TRBD2 agrees at 8 bases. The V segment lost 5 bases and the J segment 0 bases; nucleotides outside the gene matches: 4. This CDR3 has 15 residues. Germline CDR1 KGHSH, CDR2 LQKENI. CDR3 protein: CASSTLAGSTDTQYF. In nucleotides, the CDR3 is TGTGCCAGCTCAACCCTAGCGGGTAGCACAGATACGCAGTATTTT.

V usage is TRBV4-1 and J usage is TRBJ2-1; 9 bases line up with TRBD2. Germline V gene lookup returns CDR1 MGHRA and CDR2 YSYEKL. V gave up 0 bases and J gave up 7 bases; unmatched junction bases: 4. The CDR3 runs to 15 residues. CDR3 region: CASSQDSGGLNEQFF. The CDR3, as DNA: TGCGCCAGCAGCCAAGACAGCGGGGGGTTGAATGAGCAGTTCTTC.

V and J are TRBV19 and TRBJ1-1, with D possibly being TRBD1 (5 bases). Germline CDR1 LNHDA, CDR2 SQIVND (reference sequence). The CDR3 sequence is 13 residues long. V lost 10 bases and J 1 base, leaving 13 bases between the germline ends. CDR3 sequence: CATQPGQNTEAFF. CDR3 nucleotide sequence: TGTGCCACCCAGCCCGGACAGAACACTGAAGCTTTCTTT.

V and J are TRBV27 and TRBJ2-5; 8 bases fit TRBD1. Germline CDR1 MNHEY, CDR2 SMNVEV (reference sequence). CDR3 length equals 16 residues. Trimming took 7 bases from V and 4 from J; bases not matched to a gene: 14. The CDR3 loop is CASKTQQGGRRETQYF. In DNA, the CDR3 is TGTGCCAGCAAGACCCAACAGGGGGGAAGGCGAGAGACCCAGTACTTC.

The V and J genes are TRBV5-5 and TRBJ1-6, with TRBD1 as a possible D gene (6 bases). This CDR3 contains 15 residues. The ends were cut back, 4 bases at V and 8 bases at J, with 16 bases in the middle. Germline CDR1 is SGHKS and CDR2 is YYEKEE (reference sequence). As DNA, the CDR3 is TGTGCCAGCAGCCTGAACCCACAGGGAGATTCACCCCTCCACTTT. Protein: CASSLNPQGDSPLHF.

The chain carries TRBV4-3 and TRBJ1-2; weak D call: TRBD1 (6 bases). The V end lost 1 base, the J end lost 8 bases, and 17 bases lay between the germline ends. The CDR3 is 15 residues long. Germline CDR1 is LGHNA and CDR2 is YSLEER. CDR3 sequence (DNA): TGCGCCAGCAGCCAAGCGGACAGTGCCTCCAAAGGCTACACCTTC. The encoded protein is CASSQADSASKGYTF.

This CDR3 reads CASSLSDRGSLTEAFF. The DNA of the CDR3 is TGTGCCAGCAGTTTATCGGACAGGGGTTCTCTCACTGAAGCTTTCTTT. The V gene is TRBV27, the J gene TRBJ1-1; TRBD1 agrees at 9 bases. The ends lost 0 bases at V and 4 bases at J; junction bases unmatched: 6. The CDR3 contains 16 residues. The germline V gene has CDR1 MNHEY and CDR2 SMNVEV (reference sequence).

V and J are TRBV13 and TRBJ2-7, with TRBD2 as a possible D gene (7 bases). Germline loops: CDR1 PRHDT, CDR2 FYEKMQ (reference sequence). The CDR3 is 15 residues long. The V end was cut by 3 bases, the J end by 4 bases, with 16 bases between. This CDR3 is CASSFEGEGGYEQYF. DNA of the CDR3: TGTGCCAGCAGCTTCGAGGGGGAGGGGGGGTACGAGCAGTACTTC.

This chain connects TRBV6-1 to TRBJ1-2; D is unclear. This CDR3 comprises 15 residues. V was pared by 6 bases and J by 0 bases, with 14 bases between. Germline CDR1 and CDR2: MNHNS and SASEGT. This CDR3 is CASSQAGNTNYGYTF. CDR3 nucleotide sequence: TGTGCCAGCAGCCAGGCGGGAAATACTAACTATGGCTACACCTTC.

The table lists this clone with a few counts. The genes are TRBV2 and TRBJ2-2; 10 bases match TRBD2. V was clipped by 6 bases and J by 0 bases; unmatched bases: 7. From germline, CDR1 is SNHLY and CDR2 FYNNEI. The CDR3 consists of 17 residues. The CDR3 is CASRPGLAAPNTGELFF. In nucleotides, the CDR3 is TGTGCCAGCAGACCTGGACTAGCGGCGCCGAACACCGGGGAGCTGTTTTTT.

The chain has TRBV6-6 and TRBJ1-4; the match to TRBD1 covers 9 bases. The CDR3 is 14 amino acids. CDR1 is MNHNY, CDR2 SVGAGI, per germline (reference sequence). After removal of 2 bases from V and 8 bases from J, the junction contained 3 bases not matched to a gene. CDR3 in amino acids: CASSYGQGKEKLFF. For the CDR3, the DNA is TGTGCCAGCAGTTACGGACAGGGGAAAGAAAAACTGTTTTTT.

The chain combines TRBV5-4 with TRBJ2-7, with TRBD2 identical over 7 bases. The CDR3 sequence is 14 residues long. The V gene's germline CDR1 is SGHNT and CDR2 YYREEE (reference sequence). V dropped 0 bases and J dropped 6; count of bases not matched to a gene: 6. As DNA, the CDR3 is TGTGCCAGCAGCTTGGCCGGGGGGAGGCGCGAGCAGTACTTC. It codes for CASSLAGGRREQYF.

The V and J genes are TRBV7-9 and TRBJ2-1; the D gene is possibly TRBD1 (6 bases). With 7 bases removed from V and 2 bases from J, the gap between germline ends came to 18 bases. The V gene's germline CDR1 is SEHNR and CDR2 FQNEAQ (reference sequence). The CDR3 loop spans 16 amino acids. DNA of the CDR3: TGTGCCAGCACCTTGGGTGGGACAAACCCCTACAATGAGCAGTTCTTC. Protein product: CASTLGGTNPYNEQFF.

The chain couples TRBV10-3 to TRBJ2-1, with 7 nucleotides matching TRBD2. V was clipped by 3 bases and J by 5 bases; unmatched bases: 7. Looked up from germline, CDR1 is ENHRY and CDR2 is SYGVKD. This CDR3 has 15 amino acids. This CDR3 is CAISDPAGSNNEQFF. In DNA, the CDR3 is TGTGCCATCAGTGATCCAGCGGGGTCGAACAATGAGCAGTTCTTC.